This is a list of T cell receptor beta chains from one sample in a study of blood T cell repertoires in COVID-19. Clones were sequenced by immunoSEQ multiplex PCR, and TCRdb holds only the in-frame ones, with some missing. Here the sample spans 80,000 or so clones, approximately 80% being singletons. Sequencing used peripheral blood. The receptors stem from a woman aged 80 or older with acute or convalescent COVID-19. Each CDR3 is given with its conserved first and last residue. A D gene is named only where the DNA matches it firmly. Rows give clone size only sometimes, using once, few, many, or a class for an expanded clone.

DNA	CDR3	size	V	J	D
TGTGCCAGCAGTTCCTTGACAGGGCTAAGAACGGACTATGGCTACACCTTC	CASSSLTGLRTDYGYTF	-	TRBV6-2/TRBV6-3	TRBJ1-2	TRBD1
TGCGCCAGCAGCTTGGGGCAGAATAATTCACCCCTCCACTTT	CASSLGQNNSPLHF	-	TRBV5-1	TRBJ1-6	-
TGCGCCAGCAGCCAAGATCCGGGGGTAGCGGGTGAGACCCAGTACTTC	CASSQDPGVAGETQYF	-	TRBV4-1	TRBJ2-5	TRBD2
TGTGCCAGCAGCCACGGCAGGGGAGAAGACTACAATGAGCAGTTCTTC	CASSHGRGEDYNEQFF	few	TRBV7-9	TRBJ2-1	-
TGTGCCAGCAGCCCCGGACAAGTCTACGAGCAGTACTTC	CASSPGQVYEQYF	-	TRBV11-2	TRBJ2-7	-
TGTGCCAGCAGCCCCACGGACAGCAACGAGCAGTACTTC	CASSPTDSNEQYF	-	TRBV11-3	TRBJ2-7	-
TGTGCCAGTAGCGCTCTTCCGGGACAGGGGCGCTCTGGGGCCAACGTCCTGACTTTC	CASSALPGQGRSGANVLTF	-	TRBV19	TRBJ2-6	TRBD1
TGCAGTGCCGGTCGTACCGGGGAGCTGTTTTTT	CSAGRTGELFF	-	TRBV20-1	TRBJ2-2	-
TGTGCCAGCTCACCACTTCCGACAGGGGGCGGCTACACCTTC	CASSPLPTGGGYTF	-	TRBV18	TRBJ1-2	TRBD1
TGTGCCAGTGAACAGGGTGGGGGAGAAAAACTGTTTTTT	CASEQGGGEKLFF	few	TRBV7-9	TRBJ1-4	-
TGTGCCAGCAGCTACCAGGGAGGTTCGCGTGGCTACACCTTC	CASSYQGGSRGYTF	once	TRBV5-4	TRBJ1-2	-
TGTGCCACCAGTGATCCGAGGCCGGGTCAAGAGACCCAGTACTTC	CATSDPRPGQETQYF	few	TRBV24-1	TRBJ2-5	-